This entry is about one T cell receptor beta chain. Its target is not known. This specimen comes from a study of CXCR3-negative and CXCR3-positive naive CD8 T cells. Across the whole study: Roughly 135 million TRB reads were obtained overall (about 1.5 +/- 0.3 million per library).

Study-wide findings and caveats: Diversity in memory CD8+ cells fell much lower than the comparably high levels seen in both naive subsets.

Naive cells were sorted as CD45RO-, CCR7+, CD27+ and CD95-. The CDR3 covers 16 residues. The study made its TRB cDNA libraries by 5' RACE, adding UMI labels. For each CDR3 protein, TCRdb gives one entry from its re-call of the 5' RACE reads, without DNA. Its listing shows approximately 62,000 distinct CDR3 sequences. The sample comprised naive CXCR3- CD8+ T cells from blood. The subset denotes: CD45RO-CCR7+CD27+CD95- naive CD8+ T cells lacking CXCR3 (TNR3-). The source is a human donor in good health. Some clones in this sample may be carry-over from other donors' samples. The chain has TRBV12-3 or TRBV12-4 and TRBJ2-7; TCRdb selects TRBD2, and the lack of DNA leaves this call unchecked. CDR3 residues: CASGPEGAGGSYEQYF.